This passage covers 25 T cell receptor beta chains from one sample sequenced in a study of type 1 regulatory T cells. TCRdb re-analysed the reads in MiXCR, keeping a single row per CDR3 protein. Here the sample spans 60,000 to 70,000 distinct CDR3 sequences, just under 50% being singletons. These receptors lack a known antigen. The source material was cultured non-Tr1 T cells, either the whole culture or a sorted T cell fraction (not recorded which). These receptors came from a human donor in good health.

Only a few counts were recorded for this clonotype. The rearrangement links TRBV28 to TRBJ2-1, with 7 positions matching TRBD2. There are 15 residues in the CDR3. V trimming: 2 bases; J trimming: 10 bases; junction bases outside the gene matches: 11. CDR1 and CDR2 from the germline V gene are MDHEN and SYDVKM. The CDR3: CASSLGGSWGGEQFF. The CDR3 coding sequence is TGTGCCAGCAGTTTAGGTGGTAGTTGGGGAGGGGAGCAGTTCTTC.

This clonotype has just a few counts. The chain joins TRBV10-3 to TRBJ2-1, with D perhaps TRBD2 (5 bases). V was pared by 10 bases and J by 9 bases, with 16 bases between. This CDR3 comprises 12 residues. The germline CDR1 and CDR2 sequences are ENHRY and SYGVKD. The CDR3 nucleotides read TGTGCCACGCGGGCTAGCCTACGTGAGCAGTTCTTC. Its protein is CATRASLREQFF.

V is TRBV28 and J is TRBJ1-5; possible D gene TRBD1, 6 bases. Germline loops: CDR1 MDHEN, CDR2 SYDVKM. V dropped 7 bases and J dropped 5 bases, with 18 bases sitting between them. This CDR3 contains 15 residues. CDR3 coding DNA: TGTGCCAGCACCGATGGGACACGGGGGCATCAGCCCCAGCATTTT. Its protein product is CASTDGTRGHQPQHF.

V and J are TRBV6-2 or TRBV6-3 and TRBJ2-5; D remains unclear. Germline CDR1 is MNHEY and CDR2 is SVGEGT. Trimming stripped 6 bases from V and 3 bases from J, with 20 bases between. This CDR3 has 16 residues. The CDR3 loop reads CASSPRGRTWEETQYF. The CDR3 DNA follows: TGTGCCAGCAGCCCACGCGGACGGACGTGGGAAGAGACCCAGTACTTC.

The V and J genes are TRBV6-5 and TRBJ2-2, with TRBD2 matching over 10 bases. The CDR3 covers 18 residues. CDR1 and CDR2 from the germline V gene are MNHEY and SVGAGI. V lost 5 bases, J lost 9 bases, and 18 bases stayed unmatched. For the CDR3, the DNA is TGTGCCAGCAGTGCCTCACAGGGGCTAGCGGGGGAAACCCGGGAGCTGTTTTTT. Protein sequence: CASSASQGLAGETRELFF.

This sequence joins TRBV4-3 and TRBJ2-5, with D hard to call. The CDR3 consists of 14 residues. Germline CDR1 LGHNA, CDR2 YSLEER. Deletions cut 0 bases from V and 5 bases from J, with 10 bases between. DNA for the CDR3: TGCGCCAGCAGCCAAGACATATACCGGGAGACCCAGTACTTC. It encodes CASSQDIYRETQYF.

CDR3 in DNA: TGCGCCAGCAGTCAATCGCGCTTAGAGAGGGGGCATGTAGATACGCAGTATTTT. This encodes CASSQSRLERGHVDTQYF. V and J are TRBV23-1 and TRBJ2-3, with 7 bases lining up with TRBD1. TRBV23-1 carries the ORF label, with uncertain function. This CDR3 spans 18 amino acids. Trimming removed 0 bases from V and 5 bases from J; junction bases left unmatched: 14.

V usage is TRBV7-2 and J usage is TRBJ2-5; 7 positions agree with TRBD1. In germline, CDR1 is SGHTA, CDR2 FQGNSA. The length of the CDR3 is 13 residues. The J segment lost 3 bases and the V segment lost 5 bases, leaving 3 bases of the junction unmatched. The CDR3 region has the DNA TGTGCCAGCAGCCCCGGGACAGAAGAGACCCAGTACTTC. Protein product: CASSPGTEETQYF.

In this sample, this clonotype turned up a few times. This rearrangement joins TRBV7-8 to TRBJ2-2, with D unclear. CDR3 size: 14 residues. Trimming left V 2 bases short and J 1 base short, with 5 bases between. Germline V lookup: CDR1 SGHVS, CDR2 FQNEAQ. The CDR3 loop reads CASSLSQNTGELFF. The DNA of the CDR3 is TGTGCCAGCAGCTTAAGCCAGAACACCGGGGAGCTGTTTTTT. Supplemented by reference TRBV7-8 and TRBJ2-2, the full variable domain reads GAGVSQSPRYKVAKRGQDVALRCDPISGHVSLFWYQQALGQGPEFLTYFQNEAQLDKSGLPSDRFFAERPEGSVSTLKIQRTQQEDSAVYLCASSLSQNTGELFFGEGSRLTVL.

This chain uses TRBV19 with TRBJ1-2; the D is unclear. This CDR3 comprises 15 residues. The germline gives CDR1 LNHDA, CDR2 SQIVND (reference sequence). Trimming took off 2 bases at V and 0 bases at J, with 10 bases between the two ends. CDR3 region: CASSISGRTNYGYTF. CDR3 in DNA: TGTGCCAGTAGTATATCGGGCCGGACTAACTATGGCTACACCTTC.

The V and J genes are TRBV7-2 and TRBJ1-1; possibly TRBD1 for D (5 bases). V lost 2 bases and J 3 bases, leaving 13 bases between the germline ends. Germline values: CDR1 SGHTA, CDR2 FQGNSA. The CDR3 is 15 amino acids. This CDR3 reads CASSLSHRGDTEAFF. The CDR3 nucleotides read TGTGCCAGCAGCTTATCCCACCGGGGGGACACTGAAGCTTTCTTT.

The rearrangement joins TRBV7-2 to TRBJ1-5; D gene unclear. The CDR3 spans 13 residues. The V gene lost 1 base and the J gene lost 0 bases, with 1 base spanning the gap. Germline V gene lookup returns CDR1 SGHTA and CDR2 FQGNSA. The CDR3 loop is CASSLDSNQPQHF. CDR3 DNA sequence: TGTGCCAGCAGCTTAGATAGCAATCAGCCCCAGCATTTT.

V gene TRBV19 combines with J gene TRBJ1-5, with unresolved D. The germline V gene encodes CDR1 LNHDA and CDR2 SQIVND (reference sequence). V lost 1 base to trimming and J lost 8 bases, with 9 bases between them. This CDR3 is 13 amino acids long. CDR3 DNA sequence: TGTGCCAGTAGTATAGCAGAGAAGAAGCCCCAGCATTTT. The encoded protein is CASSIAEKKPQHF.

This clonotype was detected once. The CDR3 sequence: CASRIGGGTDTQYF. CDR3 bases: TGTGCCAGCCGCATCGGGGGGGGCACAGATACGCAGTATTTT. The chain has TRBV2 and TRBJ2-3, with TRBD2 matching over 8 bases. The CDR3 is 14 amino acids. The V segment lost 8 bases and the J segment 1 base; nucleotides outside the gene matches: 5. Germline V gives CDR1 SNHLY, CDR2 FYNNEI. Using reference TRBV2 and TRBJ2-3 for the parts outside the CDR3, the full variable domain is EPEVTQTPSHQVTQMGQEVILRCVPISNHLYFYWYRQILGQKVEFLVSFYNNEISEKSEIFDDQFSVERPDGSNFTLKIRSTKLEDSAMYFCASRIGGGTDTQYFGPGTRLTVL.

This clonotype has only a few counts. The chain joins TRBV6-5 to TRBJ1-1; 8 nucleotides line up with TRBD1. This CDR3 spans 14 amino acids. After removal of 6 bases from V and 1 base from J, the junction contained 4 bases not matched to a gene. CDR1 is MNHEY, CDR2 SVGAGI, per germline. CDR3 loop: CASRGQVANTEAFF. CDR3 DNA: TGTGCCAGCAGGGGACAGGTAGCGAACACTGAAGCTTTCTTT.

In this sample, this clonotype turned up once. The chain combines TRBV29-1 with TRBJ1-2; 10 bases map to TRBD1. Trimming at V came to 7 bases and at J to 2 bases, leaving 13 bases not matched to a gene. There are 16 residues in the CDR3. Germline lookup yields CDR1 SQVTM and CDR2 ANQGSEA. The CDR3 is CSALGLGTGDNYGYTF. DNA for the CDR3: TGCAGCGCCCTAGGGCTTGGGACAGGGGACAACTATGGCTACACCTTC.

This clonotype was picked up a small number of times. The chain recombines TRBV6-2 or TRBV6-3 with TRBJ2-2, with a weak D call TRBD2 (6 bases). Trimming pared 2 bases from V and 4 bases from J, leaving 11 bases between. Germline values: CDR1 MNHEY, CDR2 SVGEGT. The CDR3 is 15 amino acids. CDR3 bases: TGTGCCAGCAGTTACGTGCGGGGAGGCACCGGGGAGCTGTTTTTT. This sequence encodes CASSYVRGGTGELFF.

The chain couples TRBV11-3 to TRBJ1-4; 9 bases line up with TRBD1. The junction had 6 bases not matched to a gene; V was cut back by 8 bases and J by 5 bases. The germline CDR1 and CDR2 sequences are SGHNT and YENEEA. This CDR3 comprises 14 residues. The CDR3 DNA reads as TGTGCCAGCTCTCCCGGGACAGGGAATGAAAAACTGTTTTTT. Amino acid sequence: CASSPGTGNEKLFF.

V and J are TRBV20-1 and TRBJ2-7; D unresolved. V shed 1 base and J shed 0 bases, with 7 bases lying between them. Germline values: CDR1 DFQATT, CDR2 SNEGSKA (reference sequence). CDR3 size: 13 residues. Here the CDR3 reads CSARGGPSYEQYF. As DNA, the CDR3 is TGCAGTGCTAGAGGCGGCCCCTCCTACGAGCAGTACTTC.

This clonotype showed up just a few times. This rearrangement joins TRBV7-2 to TRBJ2-7, with no clear D. V gave up 2 bases and J gave up 2 bases, with 16 bases separating them. The CDR3 totals 16 residues. From germline, CDR1 is SGHTA and CDR2 FQGNSA. The CDR3 DNA is TGTGCCAGCAGCTTAACTTACGATCCTGGGGCCTACGAGCAGTACTTC. Amino acids: CASSLTYDPGAYEQYF.

V gene TRBV12-3 or TRBV12-4 combines with J gene TRBJ2-7; perhaps TRBD1 as D (5 bases). The CDR3 spans 14 residues. The V gene lost 5 bases and the J gene lost 0 bases, with 11 bases spanning the gap. CDR3 DNA sequence: TGTGCCAGCAGTCCCCGACAGCACTCCTACGAGCAGTACTTC. Encoded protein: CASSPRQHSYEQYF.

The chain employs TRBV28 and TRBJ2-5; perhaps TRBD2 as D (6 bases). Trimming removed 6 bases at V and 6 bases at J, with 17 bases between. Germline CDR1 is MDHEN and CDR2 is SYDVKM. The CDR3 runs to 14 residues. The DNA for the CDR3 is TGTGCCAGCAGCACCCGAGGAGGAGGGAAGACCCAGTACTTC. Encoded protein: CASSTRGGGKTQYF.

V usage is TRBV4-2 and J usage is TRBJ2-1; D gene ambiguous. This CDR3 is 15 amino acids long. Germline V gives CDR1 LGHNA, CDR2 YNFKEQ. V was pared by 1 base and J by 5 bases, with 12 bases between. CDR3 nucleotides: TGTGCCAGCAGCCAAGCAATGGGTATCGACAATGAGCAGTTCTTC. This codes for CASSQAMGIDNEQFF.

This clonotype has a single count. The chain recombines TRBV12-3 or TRBV12-4 with TRBJ1-4; possible D gene TRBD1, 6 bases. The CDR3 is made up of 15 amino acids. Deletions cut 0 bases from V and 7 bases from J, with 12 bases between. The CDR3 DNA reads as TGTGCCAGCAGTTTAGCGCTAGGGGGAGGTGAAAAACTGTTTTTT. It specifies CASSLALGGGEKLFF.

This clonotype was seen a handful of times. The chain links TRBV12-3 or TRBV12-4 to TRBJ2-3; TRBD2 matches 11 bases. The CDR3 covers 15 residues. The junction had 6 bases not matched to a gene; V was cut back by 5 bases and J by 5 bases. CDR3 coding DNA: TGTGCCAGCAGTCTCACTAGCGGGGGAATAGATACGCAGTATTTT. Its translation: CASSLTSGGIDTQYF.